These 10 T cell receptor beta chains were all obtained from the same sample, sequenced in a study of blood T cells in healthy people across ages. A second PCR of roughly 6 to 12 cycles used a sample-barcoded 5' primer and a J-beta primer mix. MiXCR was run by TCRdb on the 5' RACE reads, yielding one entry per CDR3 protein. The sample contains fewer than 1,000,000 distinct CDR3 sequences, less than 60% of which appear only once. The sample taken for sequencing was blood. These TCRs come from a man older than 75 in good health.

Details on this clonotype: An end of the junction differs from the germline gene, which may be a read error. The chain recombines TRBV7-2 with TRBJ2-3; no definite D call. Per the germline V gene, CDR1 is SGHTA and CDR2 is FQGNSA. The CDR3 spans 16 residues. The CDR3, as DNA: TGTGCCTGCAGCTTAGTCTTCAGCCCCGGTGGGGATACGCAGTATTTT. It yields the protein CACSLVFSPGGDTQYF.

In its sample, this clonotype was seen many times. The rearrangement uses TRBV29-1 and TRBJ2-3; no clear D. Germline CDR1 reads SQVTM; CDR2 reads ANQGSEA. This CDR3 has 14 amino acids. V lost 4 bases and J lost 2, with 13 bases in between. The CDR3 sequence: CSVGTGPHTDTQYF. The DNA of the CDR3 is TGCAGCGTTGGAACTGGCCCCCACACAGATACGCAGTATTTT.

This clonotype was seen a few times. The chain recombines TRBV5-6 with TRBJ2-4; possible D gene TRBD2, 7 bases. The CDR3 totals 14 residues. Germline values: CDR1 SGHDT, CDR2 YYEEEE. V lost 2 bases and J lost 8, with 14 bases in between. In DNA form, the CDR3 reads TGTGCCAGCAGCTTAGGGGGGGCTGGGGACATTCAGTACTTC. This encodes CASSLGGAGDIQYF. Drawing the rest from reference TRBV5-6 and TRBJ2-4, the complete variable domain is DAGVTQSPTHLIKTRGQQVTLRCSPKSGHDTVSWYQQALGQGPQFIFQYYEEEERQRGNFPDRFSGHQFPNYSSELNVNALLLGDSALYLCASSLGGAGDIQYFGAGTRLSVL.

This chain joins TRBV19 and TRBJ2-1; 12 bases align to TRBD1. The CDR3 spans 16 residues. Germline values: CDR1 LNHDA, CDR2 SQIVND (reference sequence). V was clipped by 4 bases and J by 7 bases; unmatched bases: 8. This CDR3 reads CASSNPGTGGGNEQFF. CDR3 DNA sequence: TGTGCCAGTAGTAATCCGGGGACAGGGGGCGGGAATGAGCAGTTCTTC.

V usage is TRBV25-1 and J usage is TRBJ1-4, with TRBD1 matching over 8 bases. The CDR3 sequence is 15 residues long. The V gene end was trimmed by 8 bases and the J gene end by 7 bases; junction bases not matched to a gene: 12. Germline V CDR1 and CDR2: MGHDK, SYGVNS. The CDR3 nucleotides are TGTGCCAGCGCTAGTATGACAGGGGCTGTTGAAAAACTGTTTTTT. Its protein is CASASMTGAVEKLFF.

The chain employs TRBV15 and TRBJ1-5; D is ambiguous. The V gene's germline CDR1 is LNHNV and CDR2 YYDKDF (reference sequence). Trimming took 0 bases from V and 0 from J, leaving 6 bases between them. This CDR3 spans 15 amino acids. The CDR3 loop is CATSREMTSNQPQHF. CDR3 DNA: TGTGCCACCAGCAGAGAGATGACTAGCAATCAGCCCCAGCATTTT.

At least ten counts were recorded for this clonotype. V and J are TRBV27 and TRBJ2-7; 10 bases line up with TRBD2. V lost 4 bases, J lost 3 bases, and 3 bases stayed unmatched. CDR1 and CDR2 from the germline V gene are MNHEY and SMNVEV (reference sequence). CDR3 length: 14 residues. CDR3 loop: CASSSGLAVYEQYF. The DNA for the CDR3 is TGTGCCAGCAGTTCCGGACTAGCGGTCTACGAGCAGTACTTC.

On this clonotype itself: This could be a read error, since a much larger clone is one nucleotide away. V is TRBV10-3 and J is TRBJ2-5; D is undetermined. The end of the DNA is better explained by TRBJ2-7, so the J call may be wrong. The CDR3 loop spans 15 amino acids. Germline values: CDR1 ENHRY, CDR2 SYGVKD. The CDR3 nucleotides read TGTGCCATCAGTGAGGGTGAAGGTATCTCCTACGAGCAGTACTTC. Encoded protein: CAISEGEGISYEQYF.

The chain uses TRBV29-1 and TRBJ2-5, with a possible D match to TRBD2 (6 bases). The germline gives CDR1 SQVTM, CDR2 ANQGSEA. Trimming pared 8 bases from V and 1 base from J, leaving 11 bases between. This CDR3 contains 12 residues. CDR3: CSIGSPQETQYF. The CDR3 DNA sequence: TGCAGCATCGGGAGCCCCCAAGAGACCCAGTACTTC.

The rearrangement uses TRBV28 and TRBJ2-7; 7 bases align to TRBD1. Losses at the gene ends were 6 bases for V and 4 bases for J; bases not matched to a gene: 9. Germline values: CDR1 MDHEN, CDR2 SYDVKM. The CDR3 loop spans 14 amino acids. The DNA for the CDR3 is TGTGCCAGCAGCACCCGACAGGGTCAATACGAGCAGTACTTC. Its protein is CASSTRQGQYEQYF.